The clone carrying this T cell receptor beta chain was seen only a few times. Its target is not known. This sample was included in a study of T-cell reconstitution after alpha-beta-depleted transplantation in children. Unique molecular identifiers were used to barcode this TCRbeta library. MiXCR, run by TCRdb on the PCR reads, gives a single entry per CDR3 protein. Of 80,000 or so distinct CDR3 sequences in the sample, 13% to 15% were seen once. The CDR3 has 15 residues. The V end was cut by 0 bases, the J end by 10 bases, with 17 bases between. Germline CDR1 is SGHTA and CDR2 is FQGNSA. Study observations and caveats: It was newly produced T cells that mostly accounted for T-cell counts and diversity one year after transplant. Expanded graft clones numbering several hundred reportedly gave rise to alpha-beta T cells about two months after transplant. Surviving recipient T cells and thymic progenitors produced the high day-60 TCRbeta diversity seen in some patients.

The sequence derives from a male patient between 2 and 10 years old who had a stem cell transplant for acute lymphoblastic leukemia, so the T cells may come from the graft donor. The chain couples TRBV7-2 to TRBJ2-3; D is uncertain. The sequenced sample was PBMCs, mostly from graft donor cells, obtained 180 days after TCRalphabeta/CD19-depleted stem cell transplant. In DNA form, the CDR3 reads TGTGCCAGCAGCTTAGCGAGGATGGGCCCTCGTGCGCAGTATTTT. Its translation is CASSLARMGPRAQYF.